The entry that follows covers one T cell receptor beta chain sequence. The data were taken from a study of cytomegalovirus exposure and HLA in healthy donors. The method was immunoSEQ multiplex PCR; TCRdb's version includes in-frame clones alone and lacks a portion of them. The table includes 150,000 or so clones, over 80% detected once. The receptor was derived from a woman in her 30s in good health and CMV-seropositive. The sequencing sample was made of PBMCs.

CDR3 bases: TGCGCCAGCAGCTTGGCCGGGGTGGTCACAGATACGCAGTATTTT. It yields the protein CASSLAGVVTDTQYF. V is TRBV5-1 and J is TRBJ2-3; possibly TRBD2 for D (5 bases). Germline V gene data show CDR1 as SGHRS and CDR2 as YFSETQ. The V end was cut by 0 bases, the J end by 2 bases, with 10 bases between. The CDR3 contains 15 residues. The whole variable domain, filled in from reference TRBV5-1 and TRBJ2-3, reads KAGVTQTPRYLIKTRGQQVTLSCSPISGHRSVSWYQQTPGQGLQFLFEYFSETQRNKGNFPGRFSGRQFSNSRSEMNVSTLELGDSALYLCASSLAGVVTDTQYFGPGTRLTVL.